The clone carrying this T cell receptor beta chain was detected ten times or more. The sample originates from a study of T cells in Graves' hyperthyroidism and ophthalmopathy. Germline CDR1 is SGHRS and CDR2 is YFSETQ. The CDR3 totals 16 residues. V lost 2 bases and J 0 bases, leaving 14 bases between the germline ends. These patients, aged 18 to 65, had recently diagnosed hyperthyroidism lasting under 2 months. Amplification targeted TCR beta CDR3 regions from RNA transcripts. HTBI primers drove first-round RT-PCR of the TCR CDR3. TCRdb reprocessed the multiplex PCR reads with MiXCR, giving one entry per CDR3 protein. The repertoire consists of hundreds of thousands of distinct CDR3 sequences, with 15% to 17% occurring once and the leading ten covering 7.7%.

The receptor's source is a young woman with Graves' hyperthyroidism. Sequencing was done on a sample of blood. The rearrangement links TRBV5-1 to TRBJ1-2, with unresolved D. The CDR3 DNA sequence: TGCGCCAGCAGCTTTGGTGGGCGGACTACTAACTATGGCTACACCTTC. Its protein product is CASSFGGRTTNYGYTF.